This TCR beta chain was sequenced in a study of blood T cell repertoires in COVID-19. The CDR3 length is 16 residues. Germline-derived CDR1 and CDR2 are SGDLS and YYNGEE. V lost 0 bases, J lost 2 bases, and 11 bases lay in between. The table came from immunoSEQ multiplex PCR; TCRdb's copy has only in-frame clones and leaves some out. Among over 45,000 clones listed, approximately 80% were seen once. The specimen was peripheral blood. This receptor was taken from a man between 60 and 70 years old with acute or convalescent COVID-19. The V and J genes are TRBV9 and TRBJ1-4; a weak D match, TRBD1 (6 bases). CDR3 amino acids: CASSVGGGRTNEKLFF. In nucleotides, the CDR3 is TGTGCCAGCAGCGTAGGCGGGGGGCGGACTAATGAAAAACTGTTTTTT.